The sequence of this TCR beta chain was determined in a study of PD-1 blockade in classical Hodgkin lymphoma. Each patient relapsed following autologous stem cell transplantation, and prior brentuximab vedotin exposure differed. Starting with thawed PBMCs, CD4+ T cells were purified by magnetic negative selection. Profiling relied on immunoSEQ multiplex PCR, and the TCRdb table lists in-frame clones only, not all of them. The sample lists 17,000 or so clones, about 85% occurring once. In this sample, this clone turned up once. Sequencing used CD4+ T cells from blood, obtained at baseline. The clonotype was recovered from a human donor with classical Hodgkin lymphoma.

The CDR3 reads CASSPQGLYGYTF. CDR3 DNA: TGTGCCAGTAGTCCCCAGGGCCTCTATGGCTACACCTTC. The J gene is TRBJ1-2, the V gene TRBV19; a possible D gene is TRBD1 (5 bases). The germline V and J ends were trimmed by 5 bases and 4 bases, with 11 bases remaining between them. The CDR3 sequence is 13 residues long. Germline lookup yields CDR1 LNHDA and CDR2 SQIVND (reference sequence).